Sequencing of this T cell receptor beta chain was carried out in a study of beta chain features in type 1 diabetes. Study results and caveats: A cDNA-based sequencing approach could over-represent cells with high TCR expression. Moderate yet significant TCRB CDR3 shortening was seen in Type 1 diabetes patients in all four CD4+ subsets.

The investigators reverse transcribed all of the isolated RNA, so they sequenced expressed TCRB transcripts. Produced via immunoSEQ multiplex PCR; TCRdb's table is partial and in-frame only. The sample yields 50,000 or so clones, roughly 48% seen once. This CDR3 has 15 residues. CDR1 is MNHEY and CDR2 is SVGAGI in the germline V gene. J lost 4 bases, V lost 6 bases, and 6 bases had no gene match. Sorting with CD45RO/CCR7/CD25/CD127/CD95/CD27 yielded naive, central memory, regulatory and stem-like memory CD4+ cells. Details on this clone: The antigen remains unidentified.

The sequence was collected from a man aged 25 to 45 with type 1 diabetes. This chain connects TRBV6-5 to TRBJ2-6; 7 bases are shared with TRBD1. The source material was stem cell memory CD4+ T cells from blood. The CDR3 sequence is CASRRTGQGANVLTF. The CDR3 DNA reads TGTGCCAGCAGGCGGACAGGTCAGGGGGCCAACGTCCTGACTTTC.